These T cell receptor beta chains were read from a single sample in a study of cytomegalovirus exposure and HLA in healthy donors. Method: immunoSEQ multiplex PCR; TCRdb's copy keeps in-frame clones and lacks some. The table records 95,000 to 150,000 clones, over 60% of them present only once. Material for sequencing was PBMCs. Source of these receptors: a middle-aged woman in good health and CMV-seropositive. The conserved cysteine and the conserved F or W are not part of the CDR3 here. Each record gives: V gene, CDR3 protein.

V: TRBV9; CDR3: ASSVGTSGIYEQY
V: TRBV15; CDR3: ATSREAAVSTDTQY
V: TRBV10-2; CDR3: ASSVSGRETQY
V: TRBV6-5; CDR3: ASSGRSSYNEQF
V: TRBV19; CDR3: ASSTGEETQY
V: TRBV27; CDR3: ASSLKSSGRRGEQF
V: TRBV2; CDR3: ASSGGVATQY
V: TRBV27; CDR3: ASSSLQTLNIQY
V: TRBV6-4; CDR3: ASSDSERGGLF
V: TRBV28; CDR3: ASSLAGLNPHNEQF
V: TRBV10-3; CDR3: AIRAEGQGWYNEQF
V: TRBV5-5; CDR3: ASSSSRDSNEKLF
V: TRBV5-4; CDR3: ASSLAGWQETQY
V: TRBV5-1; CDR3: ASSLGTVGNQPQH
V: TRBV7-3; CDR3: ASSLTSGPVETQY
V: TRBV9; CDR3: ASSEAAGGGEQY
V: TRBV7-2; CDR3: ASSLQGDTEAF
V: TRBV29-1; CDR3: SVGLAGSSYEQY
V: TRBV5-4; CDR3: ASSLAWSALGTDTQY
V: TRBV18; CDR3: ASSPPGTPNTEAF
V: TRBV27; CDR3: ASSFAGQGGTGELF
V: TRBV7-3; CDR3: ASSSGLSPTDTQY
V: TRBV25-1; CDR3: ASSEFLGEGEKLF
V: TRBV28; CDR3: ASSSRPAYEQY
V: TRBV19; CDR3: ASSNRAYQPQH
V: TRBV27; CDR3: ASSLKGASTDTQY
V: TRBV7-6; CDR3: ASSSAGQGSYEQY
V: TRBV29-1; CDR3: SVDNRGEQY
V: TRBV6-5; CDR3: ASSTDQLGRLF
V: TRBV7-3; CDR3: ASSAGTRGDTQY
V: TRBV9; CDR3: ASSDNRGRGYT
V: TRBV27; CDR3: ASSLGGEQY
V: TRBV15; CDR3: ATSRYRGSAANVLT
V: TRBV6-1; CDR3: ASSEIQGYEQY
V: TRBV29-1; CDR3: SPSTAITEAF
V: TRBV7-2; CDR3: ASSFRRAGDQETQY
V: TRBV10-1; CDR3: ASTLHSLDRDPNQPQH
V: TRBV5-1; CDR3: ASSLNRGLANEKLF
V: TRBV5-4; CDR3: ASSVGGAGSYNEQF
V: TRBV5-4; CDR3: ASSSDSSVTDTQY
V: TRBV6-5; CDR3: ASSYDRGTGNTIY
V: TRBV27; CDR3: ASSSLRGIQETQY
V: TRBV11-2; CDR3: ASSLDGGNTQY